The 6 T cell receptor beta chains given below trace back to one sample, sequenced in a study of shared clonotypes between healthy human individuals. Clones were sequenced by immunoSEQ multiplex PCR, and TCRdb holds only the in-frame ones, with some missing. Here the sample spans 1.5 million to 2.5 million clones, about 94% being singletons. CD8 cells regarded as naive lacked CD45RO, were positively chosen for CCR7, and omitted terminally differentiated effector memory CD45RA+ cells. The source material was naive CD8+ T cells sorted from blood. These receptors were taken from a man between 18 and 29 years old in good health.

The chain combines TRBV27 with TRBJ1-5; 9 bases align to TRBD1. Germline assignment: CDR1 MNHEY and CDR2 SMNVEV (reference sequence). J lost 3 bases, V lost 6 bases, and 6 bases had no gene match. CDR3 length: 15 residues. DNA of the CDR3: TGTGCCAGCAGACCCTGGACAGGGGTCAATCAGCCCCAGCATTTT. Translating it yields CASRPWTGVNQPQHF.

The chain has TRBV27 and TRBJ2-7; a possible D gene is TRBD1 (5 bases). CDR1 and CDR2 from the germline V gene are MNHEY and SMNVEV (reference sequence). The CDR3 loop spans 14 amino acids. V was pared by 4 bases and J by 2 bases, with 12 bases between. This CDR3 reads CASSSGNNAYEQYF. CDR3 bases: TGTGCCAGCAGTTCAGGGAATAACGCCTACGAGCAGTACTTC.

Worth noting for this clone: Other DNA sequences within the sample encode an identical CDR3. This rearrangement joins TRBV9 to TRBJ2-7, with a possible D match to TRBD2 (6 bases). The germline V gene encodes CDR1 SGDLS and CDR2 YYNGEE. Trimming cost V 0 bases and J 0 bases, with 10 bases left between them. The CDR3 consists of 15 residues. The CDR3 loop is CASSVGGGVSYEQYF. DNA for the CDR3: TGTGCCAGCAGCGTAGGGGGAGGAGTCTCCTACGAGCAGTACTTC.

The rearrangement links TRBV11-3 to TRBJ2-7, with D possibly called TRBD1 or TRBD2 (5 bases each). Germline CDR1 is SGHNT and CDR2 is YENEEA. Between the trimmed V and J ends, which lost 4 bases and 2 bases, there was a span of 12 bases. This CDR3 is built from 14 residues. CDR3 in amino acids: CASSSRDGTYEQYF. DNA for the CDR3: TGTGCCAGCAGCTCCCGGGACGGTACCTACGAGCAGTACTTC.

Only one count was recorded for this clone. The rearrangement uses TRBV19 and TRBJ1-4; tentative D call: TRBD1 (6 bases). Per the germline V gene, CDR1 is LNHDA and CDR2 is SQIVND (reference sequence). CDR3 length equals 13 residues. The V end lost 5 bases, the J end lost 15 bases, and 19 bases lay between the germline ends. CDR3 in DNA: TGTGCCAGTAGTTCCCGGACAGAATTAGAGGTGTTTTTT. It translates to CASSSRTELEVFF.

The J gene is TRBJ2-5, the V gene TRBV5-6, with TRBD2 identical over 13 bases. This CDR3 region has 15 residues. After removal of 4 bases from V and 4 bases from J, the junction contained 4 bases not matched to a gene. The V gene's germline CDR1 is SGHDT and CDR2 YYEEEE. CDR3 DNA sequence: TGTGCCAGCAGCACGGGACTAGCGGGAACAGAGACCCAGTACTTC. Amino acid sequence: CASSTGLAGTETQYF. Drawing the rest from reference TRBV5-6 and TRBJ2-5, the complete variable domain is DAGVTQSPTHLIKTRGQQVTLRCSPKSGHDTVSWYQQALGQGPQFIFQYYEEEERQRGNFPDRFSGHQFPNYSSELNVNALLLGDSALYLCASSTGLAGTETQYFGPGTRLLVL.